This section outlines one T cell receptor (beta chain) sequence together with its context. Its antigen is unknown. One end of the junction varies from germline; a read error may be responsible. The germline gives CDR1 LNHNV, CDR2 YYDKDF (reference sequence). The CDR3 is 13 amino acids. The source of the sample is a study of beta chain features in type 1 diabetes. Study in general: Analysis included around 100 million sorted cells drawn from all samples. Study-wide results and caveats: Within the patient group, naive, central memory and Treg TCRB repertoires appeared more similar to each other than within healthy donors. Shorter TCRB CDR3s, moderately but significantly so, marked every one of the four CD4+ subsets in Type 1 diabetes patients.

The study reverse transcribed the entire isolated RNA, so it sequenced expressed TCRB transcripts. The protocol was immunoSEQ multiplex PCR, while the TCRdb copy is restricted to in-frame clones and leaves out a portion. The table has under 450,000 clones, about 15% seen once. V gene TRBV15 combines with J gene TRBJ2-3, with 9 bases that match TRBD1. This sequence originates from a man aged 30 to 45 in good health. Sequencing was performed on naive CD4+ T cells from blood. DNA for the CDR3: TGTGCCACCAGCAGAGATTACCGGGACAGGGTTAGATTT. Its translation: CATSRDYRDRVRF.